This TCR beta chain originates from a study of sequential checkpoint blockade in melanoma. Overall study context: Patients were randomized 1:1 to nivolumab-then-ipilimumab or ipilimumab-then-nivolumab first-line. After both sequences, patients received maintenance nivolumab.

Assay: immunoSEQ multiplex PCR; the TCRdb copy retains only in-frame clones and omits some. The data contain more than 30,000 clones, about 86% of them singletons. As for treatment: randomized to nivolumab then ipilimumab (arm A) or the reverse (arm B). Patients had received no earlier DNA-damaging chemotherapy. The sequencing used CD8+ T cells sorted from blood (inferred from file names), collected from a patient given nivolumab and ipilimumab in sequence. This clonotype was sampled from a human donor with melanoma.

Written as DNA, the CDR3 is TGTGCCAGCAGACGGACAGGGGATAGCAATCAGCCCCAGCATTTT. Its protein product is CASRRTGDSNQPQHF. The V and J genes are TRBV6-5 and TRBJ1-5; 9 positions agree with TRBD1. Germline CDR1 reads MNHEY; CDR2 reads SVGAGI. The J segment lost 0 bases and the V segment lost 6 bases, leaving 3 bases of the junction unmatched. The CDR3 runs 15 residues.